Sequencing of this T cell receptor (beta chain) was carried out in a study of shared T cell receptors in the human thymus. TCRdb's copy holds only in-frame clones and misses some; the assay was immunoSEQ multiplex PCR. Of approximately 760,000 clones listed, approximately 85% are singletons. CDR3 length: 17 amino acids. CDR1 SGHAT and CDR2 FQNNGV come from the germline V gene. V was trimmed by 4 bases and J by 2 bases, leaving 21 bases between them. The data were also submitted as part of a second study, on human thymus T cells. That study adds: Thymus tissue was removed during corrective cardiac surgery. Among thymic and blood repertoires, usage of V and J genes appeared biased. Related reports documented highly overlapping thymic repertoires among unrelated individuals.

Sequencing was performed on thymocytes. This TCR was sampled from a girl under three years old with a congenital heart defect. The chain uses TRBV11-2 and TRBJ2-7; D not certain. This CDR3 reads CASSSWAKSEIPYEQYF. CDR3 sequence (DNA): TGTGCCAGCAGCTCTTGGGCCAAGTCCGAGATCCCCTACGAGCAGTACTTC.